A single TCR beta chain is shown here with its context. Its recognized antigen is unknown. The record has no base qualities; no much larger clone is one base away. The sample comes from a study of technical replicates of blood from a few donors (dated by TCRdb to about 2017). V and J are truncated by 2 bases and 4 bases respectively, leaving an intervening sequence of 12 bases. Including the terminal cysteine and phenylalanine, the CDR3 comprises 14 residues. Only the CDR3 DNA is retained, 42 bases long and in frame from the first base. CDR1 KGHSH and CDR2 LQKENI were looked up in the germline V gene. Library preparation used the immunoSEQ multiplex PCR assay. The table was pulled from immuneACCESS by TCRdb, which kept in-frame rearrangements only. Such tables lose some clones; where checked, under half of the loss comes from unresolved V genes, and the rest has no known cause. Counted in this sample were roughly 87,000 clones; 90% to 95% of them appeared once. The top ten clones comprise 0.3% to 0.45% of the sample.

This clonotype was obtained from a human donor in good health. Specimen: T cells isolated from PBMCs. The chain is made from TRBV18 and TRBJ2-7, and perhaps TRBD2 as D gene, on 6 matching bases. The DNA sequence reads TGTGCCAGCTCACCAGCCGGGACTTTTTACGAGCAGTACTTC. This gives the protein CASSPAGTFYEQYF.